The text below deals with one T cell receptor (beta chain). This clone was recorded once. Its binding antigen is unknown. Base qualities are not recorded, but no much larger clone differs from it by a single base. Taken with the paper, the label for treatment or condition translates to: around 19 received Ad26.COV2.S at low or high dose, single or two shots; several received placebo; per-sample allocation not given. Repertoires of vaccine and placebo recipients were sequenced from samples collected on day 63 after the first injection. Between 29 July and 7 August 2020, Cohort 1b enrolled some 25 adults aged 18-55 years at one site in Boston, USA. Ad26.COV2.S consisted of a replication-incompetent adenovirus type 26 vector by which a prefusion-stabilized SARS-CoV-2 spike protein from the original Wuhan strain was expressed. There are 16 amino acids in the CDR3, from cysteine to phenylalanine inclusive. CDR3 DNA is the only sequence kept; it has 48 bases, read in frame from the first base. The V end gives up 5 bases and the J end 0 bases, leaving 7 bases in the junction not matched to a gene. Per the germline V gene, SGHVS is the CDR1 and FNYEAQ is the CDR2.

TCRbeta CDR3 regions were sequenced with the immunoSEQ Assay. After extraction, genomic DNA underwent amplification by bias-controlled multiplex PCR, followed by high-throughput sequencing. In the original analysis: To quantify the absolute abundance of every unique TCRbeta CDR3 region, sequences were collapsed and filtered. Usable DNA was measured by amplifying reference genes present in all nucleated cells, and TCRbeta template counts were normalized to that usable DNA to estimate T cell fraction. Repertoire TCRs were annotated as SARS-CoV-2-specific when V gene, CDR3 amino acid sequence and J gene were exactly matched to a known reactive TCR set. The reference SARS-CoV-2 TCR set came from MIRA and was filtered for enrichment in COVID-19-positive ImmuneCODE repertoires, removing public or cross-reactive TCRs. Drawing on the MIRA antigens, annotated TCRs were analysed further at the level of specific ORF or position within ORF. Breadth was defined as the number of annotated unique rearrangements divided by the total number of unique productive rearrangements, and depth was defined as the summed frequency of the annotated unique rearrangements. Two-sided Wilcoxon rank-sum tests were applied when comparing TCR breadth between groups. Sourced from immuneACCESS, this table was stored by TCRdb with only in-frame sequences that have V and J called. A share of the clones is absent; for the studies checked, an unresolved V gene accounts for under half, and the remainder has no known explanation. The V and J calls and clone size were taken over from that table, and D and trimming were inferred from the DNA. The sample table records roughly 400,000 clones; approximately 89% of these occur just once. Of the sample, around 1.9% falls within the top ten clones.

The data originate from a study of Ad26.COV2.S vaccination and SARS-CoV-2 variants (dated by TCRdb to the early 2020s). As for the study more broadly: Donors in the vaccine arm were drawn from COV1001, a phase I-IIa trial of Ad26.COV2.S in healthy adults that was multicentre, randomized, double-blind and placebo-controlled. Dosing of Ad26.COV2.S was intramuscular, at either 5x10^10 or 1x10^11 viral particles, delivered as one shot or as two shots spaced 56 days apart. Sequencing of the TCRbeta repertoire served to evaluate the specificity and breadth of SARS-CoV-2-reactive T cell receptors following Ad26.COV2.S vaccination. A total of approximately 32 samples were included in the TCR-sequenced set, comprising approximately 20 Ad26.COV2.S vaccine recipients, 5 placebo recipients and 8 SARS-CoV-2 convalescent individuals. Trial participants were randomized into five groups of five, in which low-dose or high-dose Ad26.COV2.S was given once or twice, or placebo was given on both occasions. Throughout the experiments and outcome assessment, investigators stayed blinded to trial group allocation.

Summary of the overall study and its limitations: Vaccine and placebo recipients had similar non-spike TCR breadth, a finding consistent with the vaccine containing only spike. Higher spike-specific TCR breadth was observed in Ad26.COV2.S recipients than in placebo recipients (P = 0.0014). Substantial breadth of spike-specific CD8+ and CD4+ T cell responses was reported after vaccination. The authors noted that the TCR breadth and depth analyses may have underestimated total T cell responses. The study lacked the statistical power to compare responses across vaccine doses or regimens.

Sequences were derived from peripheral blood, sampled in a trial of Ad26.COV2.S vaccine versus placebo. This TCR derives from a person aged 18 to 65 who received the Ad26.COV2.S COVID-19 vaccine or a placebo. This chain is built from TRBV7-6 and TRBJ1-3, with 7 bases matching TRBD1. The CDR3 region reads CASSEATGSSGNTIYF. The nucleotide sequence reads TGTGCCAGCAGCGAAGCGACAGGGAGCTCTGGAAACACCATATATTTT.